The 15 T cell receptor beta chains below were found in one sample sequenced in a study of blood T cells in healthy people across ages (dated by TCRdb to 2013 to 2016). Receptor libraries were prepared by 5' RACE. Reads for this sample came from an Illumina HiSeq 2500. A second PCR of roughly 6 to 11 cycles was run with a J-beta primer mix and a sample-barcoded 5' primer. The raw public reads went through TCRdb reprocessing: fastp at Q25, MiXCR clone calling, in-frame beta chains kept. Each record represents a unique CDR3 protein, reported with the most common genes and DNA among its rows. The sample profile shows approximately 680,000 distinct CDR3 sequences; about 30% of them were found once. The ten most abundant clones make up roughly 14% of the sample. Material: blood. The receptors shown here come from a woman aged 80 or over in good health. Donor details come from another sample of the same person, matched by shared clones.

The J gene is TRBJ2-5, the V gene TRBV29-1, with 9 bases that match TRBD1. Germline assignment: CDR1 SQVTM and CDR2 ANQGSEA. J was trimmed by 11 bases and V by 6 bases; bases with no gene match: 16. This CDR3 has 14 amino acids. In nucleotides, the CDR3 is TGCAGCGTAGTGAATCGGGACAGGGTAAATGAGCAGTACTTC. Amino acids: CSVVNRDRVNEQYF.

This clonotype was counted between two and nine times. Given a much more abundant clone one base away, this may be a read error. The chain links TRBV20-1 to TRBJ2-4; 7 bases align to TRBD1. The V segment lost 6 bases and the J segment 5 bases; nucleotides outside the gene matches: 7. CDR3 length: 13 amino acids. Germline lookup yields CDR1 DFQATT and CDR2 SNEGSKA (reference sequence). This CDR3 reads CSAGPGTENIQYF. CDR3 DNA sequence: TGCAGTGCCGGCCCCGGGACAGAAAACATTCAGTACTTC.

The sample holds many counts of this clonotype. CDR3: CASKSGGSEIGYGYTF. CDR3 DNA sequence: TGTGCCAGCAAGTCGGGAGGTTCGGAGATTGGATATGGCTACACCTTC. The chain recombines TRBV27 with TRBJ1-2, with D unresolved. The length of the CDR3 is 16 residues. Between the trimmed V and J ends, which lost 7 bases and 5 bases, there was a span of 23 bases. Germline V gene lookup returns CDR1 MNHEY and CDR2 SMNVEV (reference sequence).

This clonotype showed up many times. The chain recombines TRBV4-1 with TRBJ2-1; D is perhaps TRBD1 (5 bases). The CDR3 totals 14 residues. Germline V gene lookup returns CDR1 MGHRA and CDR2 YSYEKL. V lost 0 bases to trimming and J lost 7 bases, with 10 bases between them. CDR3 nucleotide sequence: TGCGCCAGCAGCCAAGATGACAGAACAAATGAGCAGTTCTTC. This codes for CASSQDDRTNEQFF.

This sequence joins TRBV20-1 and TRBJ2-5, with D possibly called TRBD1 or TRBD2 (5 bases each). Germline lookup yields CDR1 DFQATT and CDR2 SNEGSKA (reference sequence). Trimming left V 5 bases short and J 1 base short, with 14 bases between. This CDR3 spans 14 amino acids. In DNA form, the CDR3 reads TGCAGTGCTTACCTCCGGGACCTCCAAGAGACCCAGTACTTC. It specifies CSAYLRDLQETQYF.

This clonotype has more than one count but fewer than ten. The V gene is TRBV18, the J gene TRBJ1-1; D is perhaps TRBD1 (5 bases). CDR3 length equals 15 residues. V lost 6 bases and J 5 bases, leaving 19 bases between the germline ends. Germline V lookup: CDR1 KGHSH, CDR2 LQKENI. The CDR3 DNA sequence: TGTGCCAGCTCTATGGGGCGCGGTCTCGGAACTGAAGCTTTCTTT. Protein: CASSMGRGLGTEAFF.

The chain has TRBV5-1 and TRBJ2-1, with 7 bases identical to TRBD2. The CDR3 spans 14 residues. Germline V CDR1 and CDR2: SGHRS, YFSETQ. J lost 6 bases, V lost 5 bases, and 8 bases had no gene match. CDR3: CASSGGVPSNEQFF. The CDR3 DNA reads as TGCGCCAGCAGTGGGGGGGTCCCCAGCAATGAGCAGTTCTTC.

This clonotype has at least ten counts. As DNA, the CDR3 is TGTGCCAGCAGCTTGGGGCGGGGGCACCAAGAGACCCAGTACTTC. Encoded protein: CASSLGRGHQETQYF. The chain carries TRBV7-3 and TRBJ2-5, with a possible D match to TRBD2 (7 bases). CDR3 length: 15 residues. Germline values: CDR1 SGHTA, CDR2 FQGTGA. The V end lost 3 bases, the J end lost 0 bases, and 11 bases lay between the germline ends.

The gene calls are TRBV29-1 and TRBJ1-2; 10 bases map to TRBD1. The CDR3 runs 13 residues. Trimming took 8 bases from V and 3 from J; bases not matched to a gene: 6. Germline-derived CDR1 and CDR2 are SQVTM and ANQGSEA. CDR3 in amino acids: CSIDRGPYYGYTF. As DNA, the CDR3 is TGCAGCATAGACAGGGGGCCCTACTATGGCTACACCTTC.

The CDR3 DNA follows: TGTGCCAGCAGCCAAGGTACGGGAGGAACTGGAAACACCATATATTTT. This translates into CASSQGTGGTGNTIYF. This rearrangement joins TRBV4-2 to TRBJ1-3; unclear D gene. Germline V gene data show CDR1 as LGHNA and CDR2 as YNFKEQ. The V end lost 1 base, the J end lost 2 bases, and 12 bases lay between the germline ends. This CDR3 contains 16 residues.

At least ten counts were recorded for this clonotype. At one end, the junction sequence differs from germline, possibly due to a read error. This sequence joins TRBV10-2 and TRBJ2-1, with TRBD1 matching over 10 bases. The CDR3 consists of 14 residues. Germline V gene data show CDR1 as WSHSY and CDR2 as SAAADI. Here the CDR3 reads CASGDRGQSNEQFF. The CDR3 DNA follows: TGCGCCAGCGGTGACAGGGGGCAATCAAATGAGCAGTTCTTC.

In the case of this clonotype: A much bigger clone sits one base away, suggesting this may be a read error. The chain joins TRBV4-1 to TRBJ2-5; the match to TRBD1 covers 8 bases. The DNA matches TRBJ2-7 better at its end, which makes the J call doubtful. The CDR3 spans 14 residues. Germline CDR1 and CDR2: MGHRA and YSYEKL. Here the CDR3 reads CASSRIDRGYEQYF. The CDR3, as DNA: TGCGCCAGCAGCCGAATAGACAGGGGTTACGAGCAGTACTTC.

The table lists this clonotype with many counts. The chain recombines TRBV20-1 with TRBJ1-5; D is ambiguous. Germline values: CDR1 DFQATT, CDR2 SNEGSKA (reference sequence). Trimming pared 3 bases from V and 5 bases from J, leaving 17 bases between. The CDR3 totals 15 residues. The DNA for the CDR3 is TGCAGTGCTAGCCCGGCACTCGCAGGAGATCAGCCCCAGCATTTT. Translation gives CSASPALAGDQPQHF.

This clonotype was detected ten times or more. The DNA for the CDR3 is TGTGCCACCAGCACACGGACGGGGATTAGCACAGATACGCAGTATTTT. It codes for CATSTRTGISTDTQYF. The chain combines TRBV15 with TRBJ2-3; D is possibly TRBD2 (5 bases). The germline V gene encodes CDR1 LNHNV and CDR2 YYDKDF (reference sequence). The CDR3 consists of 16 residues. Trimming shortened V by 4 bases and J by 0 bases, and 14 bases separated the two germline ends.

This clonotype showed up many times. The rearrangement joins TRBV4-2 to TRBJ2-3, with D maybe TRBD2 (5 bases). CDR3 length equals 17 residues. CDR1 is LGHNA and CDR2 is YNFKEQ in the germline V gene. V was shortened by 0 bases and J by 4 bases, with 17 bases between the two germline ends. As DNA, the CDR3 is TGTGCCAGCAGCCAAGATAACGCTGTAGCGACCGCAGATACGCAGTATTTT. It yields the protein CASSQDNAVATADTQYF.